This T cell receptor (beta chain) was obtained from a study of blood T cells in healthy people across ages. This CDR3 is built from 14 residues. With V trimmed by 8 bases and J by 2 bases, 8 bases remained unmatched. Germline V gene data show CDR1 as KGHSH and CDR2 as LQKENI. A second 7 to 11 cycle PCR used barcoded and J-beta primers. From the 5' RACE reads, TCRdb called clonotypes with MiXCR, one entry per CDR3 protein. The sample holds around 1,900,000 distinct CDR3 sequences, about two fifths seen once. The material sequenced was blood. The sequence derives from a human donor in good health. The chain couples TRBV18 to TRBJ2-5; 7 bases are shared with TRBD2. For the CDR3, the DNA is TGTGCCAGCAAAAAGCGGGGAGAACAAGAGACCCAGTACTTC. Amino acid sequence: CASKKRGEQETQYF.